A single sample is the source of the 5 T cell receptor beta chains below, sequenced in a study of T cell responses to AZD1222 COVID-19 vaccine. TCRdb's copy holds only in-frame clones and misses some; the assay was immunoSEQ multiplex PCR. The table records some 120,000 clones, 88% of them present only once. The sample consisted of peripheral blood, taken on day 0 of MenACWY control vaccination. Source of these receptors: an adult in good health.

The chain recombines TRBV9 with TRBJ2-1; D uncertain. Germline CDR1 reads SGDLS; CDR2 reads YYNGEE. This CDR3 has 14 residues. The V end was cut by 3 bases, the J end by 6 bases, with 13 bases between. CDR3 loop: CASSGRAGPNEQFF. As DNA, the CDR3 is TGTGCCAGCAGCGGACGGGCCGGCCCCAATGAGCAGTTCTTC.

Details on this clone: The same CDR3 also results from other DNA sequences found in this sample. This chain joins TRBV7-6 and TRBJ2-1; the D gene is possibly TRBD1 (5 bases). V was pared by 2 bases and J by 7 bases, with 6 bases between. The CDR3 extends over 12 amino acids. Germline lookup yields CDR1 SGHVS and CDR2 FNYEAQ. The CDR3 is CASSLRGNEQFF. CDR3 DNA: TGTGCCAGCAGCTTAAGGGGAAATGAGCAGTTCTTC.

This chain connects TRBV7-9 to TRBJ1-2; D perhaps matches TRBD1 (6 bases). Germline V gives CDR1 SEHNR, CDR2 FQNEAQ (reference sequence). V gave up 5 bases and J gave up 7 bases, with 14 bases separating them. CDR3 length: 13 residues. The CDR3 is CASSPTGISGYTF. CDR3 DNA: TGTGCCAGCAGCCCCACAGGGATCAGTGGCTACACCTTC.

This clone was detected only once. The chain combines TRBV6-5 with TRBJ1-1; TRBD1 is a possible D gene (5 bases). Trimming removed 2 bases from V and 6 bases from J, with 13 bases in between. The germline gives CDR1 MNHEY, CDR2 SVGAGI. The CDR3 loop spans 14 amino acids. Here the CDR3 reads CASSYKTGVAEAFF. CDR3 bases: TGTGCCAGCAGTTACAAAACAGGTGTGGCTGAAGCTTTCTTT.

The chain is built from TRBV19 and TRBJ2-7; weak D call: TRBD2 (6 bases). CDR3 size: 15 residues. The germline CDR1 and CDR2 sequences are LNHDA and SQIVND (reference sequence). V lost 0 bases, J lost 3 bases, and 12 bases lay in between. CDR3 coding DNA: TGTGCCAGTAGTATAGAGTCTAGCGCGAACTACGAGCAGTACTTC. This sequence encodes CASSIESSANYEQYF.